This is a list of T cell receptor beta chains from one sample in a study of blood T cells in healthy people across ages. TCRdb redid the calling of the 5' RACE reads with MiXCR, one entry per CDR3 protein. This repertoire shows 660,000 or so distinct CDR3 sequences, under 70% found once; its top ten account for 30% to 45%. Sequenced material: blood. These TCRs come from a man in his sixties in good health. Both conserved end residues are part of each CDR3. Fields, in order: V gene, J gene, clone size, D gene, CDR3 DNA, CDR3 protein. D genes are given only for firm matches. Not every row has a clone size; where given, it reads once, few, many or a size class.

TRBV6-6	TRBJ2-3	NA	NA	TGTGCCAGCAGACCCACGGGACCGAGCACAGATACGCAGTATTTT	CASRPTGPSTDTQYF
TRBV2	TRBJ2-1	NA	NA	TGTGCCAGCAGTTGGGGAGGCAGGGGAGGCTACAATGAGCAGTTCTTC	CASSWGGRGGYNEQFF
TRBV29-1	TRBJ1-4	NA	TRBD1	TGCAGCGTGGCGATCGGGACAGGGTATGAAAAACTGTTTTTT	CSVAIGTGYEKLFF
TRBV4-1	TRBJ2-7	NA	NA	TGCGCCAGCAGCCAAGAGTCCGCGCCTAACTCCTACGAGCAGTACTTC	CASSQESAPNSYEQYF
TRBV6-2/TRBV6-3	TRBJ1-5	once	NA	TGTGCCAGCAGGCAAGATCAGCCCCAGCATTTT	CASRQDQPQHF
TRBV10-3	TRBJ2-5	NA	NA	TGTGCCATCAGCCAGGGTCACCAAGAGACCCAGTACTTC	CAISQGHQETQYF
TRBV12-3/TRBV12-4	TRBJ2-1	NA	NA	TGTGCCAGCAGTTTAGGCCGGACCAAGCAGTTCTTC	CASSLGRTKQFF
TRBV4-2	TRBJ2-7	NA	TRBD2	TGTGCCAGCAGCCAAATCGGTGCACTAGCGCCCTACGAGCAGTACTTC	CASSQIGALAPYEQYF
TRBV10-3	TRBJ2-5	NA	NA	TGTGCCATCGGGCAGGGTGAAGAGACCCAGTACTTC	CAIGQGEETQYF
TRBV12-3/TRBV12-4	TRBJ1-1	NA	NA	TGTGCCAGCAGTGCGCAGCAGGGGAGGACTGAAGCTTTCTTT	CASSAQQGRTEAFF
TRBV29-1	TRBJ2-7	NA	TRBD1	TGCAGCGTTGACGGGGGACAGGGTTCTCACGAGCAGTACTTC	CSVDGGQGSHEQYF
TRBV5-1	TRBJ1-6	few	TRBD1	TGCGCCAGCAACGACAGGGGGAATTCACCCCTCCACTTT	CASNDRGNSPLHF
TRBV20-1	TRBJ2-5	once	NA	TGCAGTGCCAGACCGCAGAGGGGGCGCGGGGATGAGCAGTACTTC	CSARPQRGRGDEQYF
TRBV11-2	TRBJ2-7	few	NA	TGTGCCAGCAGCTCCGGGGCCTTCAAGCAGTACTTC	CASSSGAFKQYF
TRBV7-2	TRBJ2-7	NA	TRBD1	TGTGCCAGCAGCTTAGCCCGGACAGGGGGCTTCGAGCAGTACTTC	CASSLARTGGFEQYF
TRBV11-2	TRBJ1-2	NA	NA	TGTGCCAGCAGCCCCGGGTCCAGGGGTGGGGGCTATGGCTACACCTTC	CASSPGSRGGGYGYTF
TRBV29-1	TRBJ2-3	few	NA	TGCAGCTCCTCGTCCGGGGACGCAGATACGCAGTATTTT	CSSSSGDADTQYF
TRBV29-1	TRBJ2-1	once	TRBD1	TGCAGCGTGGCCGACAGGGGTTCCTACAATGAGCAGTTCTTC	CSVADRGSYNEQFF
TRBV6-6	TRBJ1-2	NA	NA	TGTGCCAGCAGTTCAGCCCCGGGATATGGCTACACCTTC	CASSSAPGYGYTF
TRBV5-1	TRBJ1-1	NA	TRBD1	TGCGCCAGCAGCTTGGTAGCAGGGGGCCAAAACACTGAAGCTTTCTTT	CASSLVAGGQNTEAFF
TRBV9	TRBJ2-5	few	NA	TGTGCCAGCAGCGTAGGCGCTAGCGCCTTCCAAGAGACCCAGTACTTC	CASSVGASAFQETQYF